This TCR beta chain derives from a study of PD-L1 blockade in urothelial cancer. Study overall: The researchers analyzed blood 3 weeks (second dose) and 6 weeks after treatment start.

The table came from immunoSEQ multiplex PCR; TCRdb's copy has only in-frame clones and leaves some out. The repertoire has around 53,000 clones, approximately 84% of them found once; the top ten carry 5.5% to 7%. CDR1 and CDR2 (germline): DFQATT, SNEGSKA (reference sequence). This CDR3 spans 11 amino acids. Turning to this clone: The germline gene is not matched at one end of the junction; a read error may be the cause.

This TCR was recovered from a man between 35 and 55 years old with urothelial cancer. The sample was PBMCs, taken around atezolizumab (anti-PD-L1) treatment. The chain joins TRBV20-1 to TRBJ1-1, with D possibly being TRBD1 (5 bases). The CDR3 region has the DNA TGCAGTGCTAGAGATTCCCCTCGACAGCGATTT. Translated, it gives CSARDSPRQRF.